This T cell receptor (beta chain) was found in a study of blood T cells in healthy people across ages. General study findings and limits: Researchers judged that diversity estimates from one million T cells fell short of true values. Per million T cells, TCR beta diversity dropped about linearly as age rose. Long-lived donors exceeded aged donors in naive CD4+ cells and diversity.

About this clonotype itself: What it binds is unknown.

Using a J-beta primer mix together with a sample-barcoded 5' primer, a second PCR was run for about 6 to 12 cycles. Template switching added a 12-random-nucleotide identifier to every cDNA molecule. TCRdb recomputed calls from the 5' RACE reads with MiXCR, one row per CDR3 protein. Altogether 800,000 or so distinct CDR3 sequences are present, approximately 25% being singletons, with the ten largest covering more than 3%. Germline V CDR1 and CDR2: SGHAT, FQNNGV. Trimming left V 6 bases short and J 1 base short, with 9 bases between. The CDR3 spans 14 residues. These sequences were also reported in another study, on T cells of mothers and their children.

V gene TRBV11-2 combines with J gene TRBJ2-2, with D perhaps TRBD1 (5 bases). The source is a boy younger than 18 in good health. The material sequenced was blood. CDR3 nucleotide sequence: TGTGCCAGCAGGGCAGGGCTGAACACCGGGGAGCTGTTTTTT. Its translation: CASRAGLNTGELFF.